Listed below are T cell receptor beta chains from one sample, sequenced in a study of blood T cell repertoires in COVID-19. Profiled with immunoSEQ multiplex PCR; TCRdb holds only in-frame clones, not every one. This table has 160,000 or so clones, about 90% appearing once. Input material: PBMCs or T cells enriched from blood (not recorded which). Source of these receptors: a human donor with acute COVID-19. The donor label of this sample is uncertain. CDR3s leave out the opening cysteine and the closing phenylalanine or tryptophan. Fields, in order: J gene, V gene, CDR3 protein.

TRBJ1-2	TRBV7-6	ASSRDREGGYT
TRBJ1-3	TRBV6-5	ASSPNLNRGNTIY
TRBJ1-1	TRBV19	ASSLFGTGGAGTEAF
TRBJ1-2	TRBV29-1	SAAGLRSHGYT
TRBJ2-2	TRBV9	ASKEAGGNTGELF
TRBJ2-7	TRBV15	ATSADRGEGEQY
TRBJ2-3	TRBV4-1	ASSQDASLSTDTQY
TRBJ1-6	TRBV24-1	ATSERGLGGSPLH
TRBJ1-4	TRBV27	ASSKRTGGGEKLF
TRBJ2-7	TRBV30	AWSFYSGASYEQY
TRBJ2-5	TRBV7-8	ASSLGASGGAVQETQY
TRBJ2-3	TRBV3-1/TRBV3-2	ASSPRERGVGTDTQY
TRBJ1-1	TRBV5-4	ASSPPGTGAPTEAF
TRBJ2-7	TRBV4-2	ASSHLGDSSYEQY
TRBJ1-2	TRBV18	ASSPSGTANYGYT
TRBJ2-7	TRBV2	ASRDAGGAYEQY
TRBJ2-1	TRBV30	AWSPLAGGNEQF
TRBJ1-5	TRBV9	ASSSGSNQPQH
TRBJ1-1	TRBV9	ASSVEEGNTEAF
TRBJ1-1	TRBV19	ASKQVGNTEAF
TRBJ1-4	TRBV3-1/TRBV3-2	ASSQEGTATNEKLF
TRBJ2-2	TRBV30	AWIPGQGLTGELF
TRBJ1-4	TRBV14	ASSKRRYEGVGNSNEKLF
TRBJ2-1	TRBV4-3	ASSHQVSGDYNEQF
TRBJ2-5	TRBV25-1	ASSARQGTGQETQY
TRBJ2-2	TRBV27	ASSLGAGTGELF
TRBJ2-1	TRBV24-1	ATSDLAGGGSEQF
TRBJ2-5	TRBV9	ASSVALAGVEGETQY
TRBJ1-2	TRBV2	ASRGSRGGEGYT
TRBJ2-7	TRBV7-9	ASSFLARENEQY
TRBJ1-6	TRBV11-2	ASSQRPDSTLH
TRBJ2-7	TRBV19	ASSPRTGGIYEQY
TRBJ1-4	TRBV20-1	SASRQGGSTNEKLF
TRBJ2-7	TRBV4-1	ASSQARRGYEQY
TRBJ1-4	TRBV15	ATSRGPNEKLF
TRBJ1-2	TRBV7-2	ASSPPLGINEVMYGYT
TRBJ1-5	TRBV19	ASSMGPSGNLPQH
TRBJ1-2	TRBV7-9	ASSLSVTNYGYT
TRBJ1-5	TRBV27	ASSLSSNQPQH
TRBJ2-7	TRBV13	ASSLAVGRSYEQY
TRBJ1-5	TRBV4-1	ASSQTYRGTDNQPQH
TRBJ2-1	TRBV3-1/TRBV3-2	ASSQELTGGISRQF
TRBJ1-1	TRBV7-9	ASSLAWSRGDTEAF
TRBJ2-3	TRBV6-6	ASSYGTSGGDTQY
TRBJ2-7	TRBV12-3/TRBV12-4	ASMQNRGHEQY
TRBJ2-3	TRBV6-5	ASKWAGGRTDTQY
TRBJ1-2	TRBV2	ASGPTGDKNYGYT
TRBJ2-5	TRBV27	ASSWDRRKETQY
TRBJ1-2	TRBV11-2	ASSPGERGRRHGYT
TRBJ2-2	TRBV14	ASSRQASTGELF
TRBJ2-5	TRBV7-2	ASSQGGQGQETQY
TRBJ1-2	TRBV12-5	ASGPPGQYYT
TRBJ2-3	TRBV7-2	ASSPGTDTQY
TRBJ1-5	TRBV6-5	ASSLEVSNQPQH
TRBJ1-2	TRBV5-4	ASSLGQRPLNNYGYT
TRBJ2-7	TRBV4-3	ASSQDKWPRDRDYEQY
TRBJ1-2	TRBV9	ASSAYLTGGYGYT
TRBJ1-2	TRBV11-2	ASSHWSGYT
TRBJ1-1	TRBV6-4	ASSRTGNTEAF